Below, 2 T cell receptor beta chains from the same sample are listed, as sequenced in a study of OX40 agonist ivuxolimab in advanced cancers. The method was the immunoSEQ multiplex PCR assay. Entries here come from immuneACCESS through TCRdb and include only in-frame sequences with V and J called. Some clones fail to appear in such tables; in the studies checked, an unresolved V gene covers under half of the shortfall, and the cause of the remainder is unknown. The sample includes 63,000 or so clones, with approximately 81% observed a single time. 6% to 9.5% of the sample lies in the top ten. This sample comprised CD4+ or CD8+ T cells sorted from blood, obtained in a trial of the OX40 agonist ivuxolimab. The receptors here all came from an adult with an advanced solid tumor such as melanoma, head and neck, liver or kidney cancer.

This clone was detected a few times. The chain is built from TRBV21-1 and TRBJ2-1; TRBD2 is the table's D call and was not checked against the DNA. TRBV21-1 is described as a pseudogene. The CDR3 extends over 15 amino acids. The CDR3 nucleotides read TGTGCCAACAAACCCGGGACTAGCGAGTACAATGAGCAGTTCTTC. This gives the protein CANKPGTSEYNEQFF.

The CDR3: CASSQESWVGNTIYF. Written as DNA, the CDR3 is TGCGCCAGCAGCCAAGAATCCTGGGTGGGAAACACCATATATTTT. The chain combines TRBV4-3 with TRBJ1-3; no clear D gene. The CDR3 runs 15 residues. Deletions cut 0 bases from V and 4 bases from J, with 10 bases between. CDR1 LGHNA and CDR2 YSLEER come from the germline V gene.